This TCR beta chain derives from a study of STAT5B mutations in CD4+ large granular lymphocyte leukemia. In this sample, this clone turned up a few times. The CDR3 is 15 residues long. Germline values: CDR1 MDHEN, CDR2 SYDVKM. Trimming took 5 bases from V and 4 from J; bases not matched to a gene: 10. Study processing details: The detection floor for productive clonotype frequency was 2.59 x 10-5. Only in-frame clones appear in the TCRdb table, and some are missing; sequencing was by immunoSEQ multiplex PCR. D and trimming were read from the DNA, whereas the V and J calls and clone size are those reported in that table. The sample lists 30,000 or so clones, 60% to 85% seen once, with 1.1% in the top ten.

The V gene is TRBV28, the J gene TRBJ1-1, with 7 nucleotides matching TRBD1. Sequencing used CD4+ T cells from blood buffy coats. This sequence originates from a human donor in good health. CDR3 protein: CASSPPDRDSTEAFF. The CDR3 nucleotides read TGTGCCAGCAGTCCGCCCGACAGGGACAGCACTGAAGCTTTCTTT.